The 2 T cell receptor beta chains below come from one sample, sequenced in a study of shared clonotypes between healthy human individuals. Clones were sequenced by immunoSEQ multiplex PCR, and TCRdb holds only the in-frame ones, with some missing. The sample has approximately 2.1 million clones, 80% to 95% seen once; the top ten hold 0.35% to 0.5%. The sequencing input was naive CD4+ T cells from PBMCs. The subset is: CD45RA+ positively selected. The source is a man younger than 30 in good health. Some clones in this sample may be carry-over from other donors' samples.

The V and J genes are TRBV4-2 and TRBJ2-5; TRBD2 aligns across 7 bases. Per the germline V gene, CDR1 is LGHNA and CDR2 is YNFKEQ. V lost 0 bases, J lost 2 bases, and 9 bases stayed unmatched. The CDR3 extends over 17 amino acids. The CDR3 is CASSQDGGLHTQETQYF. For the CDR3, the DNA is TGTGCCAGCAGCCAAGATGGGGGACTACACACACAAGAGACCCAGTACTTC.

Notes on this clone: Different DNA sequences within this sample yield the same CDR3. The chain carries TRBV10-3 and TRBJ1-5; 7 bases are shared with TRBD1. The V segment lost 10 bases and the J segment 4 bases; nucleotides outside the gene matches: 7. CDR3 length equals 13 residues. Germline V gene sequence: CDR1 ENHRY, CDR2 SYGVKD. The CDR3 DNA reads TGTGCCACAACAGGGGTAGGAAATCAGCCCCAGCATTTT. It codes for CATTGVGNQPQHF.